The sequence of this TCR beta chain was determined in a study of CD8+ T cells in alopecia areata. Overall study: Tofacitinib was given for 6 to 18 months, then stopped for 6 months.

The germline V gene encodes CDR1 MNHEY and CDR2 SVGAGI. V was clipped by 6 bases and J by 7 bases; unmatched bases: 8. This CDR3 comprises 14 residues. This clone was counted only a few times. Treatment: oral pan-JAK inhibitor, 5-10 mg twice daily. Extracted RNA was reverse transcribed into cDNA, the sequencing template. Assay: immunoSEQ multiplex PCR; the TCRdb copy retains only in-frame clones and omits some. The top ten hold just over 0.45% of the sample, which has about 120,000 clones, more than 40% seen once. This TCR was sampled from a human donor with alopecia areata. Sequencing was performed on CD4+ T cells sorted from blood, taken at week 4, from a patient treated with tofacitinib. The chain couples TRBV6-5 to TRBJ2-5, with 10 bases fitting TRBD1. The CDR3 coding sequence is TGTGCCAGCAGCAGAGACAGGGGGCGAGGGACCCAGTACTTC. Amino acid sequence: CASSRDRGRGTQYF.